This TCR beta chain stems from a study of T cell clones after liver transplantation. Sequencing was performed with immunoSEQ multiplex PCR; in TCRdb, only in-frame clones are kept and a portion is missing. Found here are roughly 53,000 clones, approximately 77% of them singletons; the top ten hold around 8.9%. Germline V gives CDR1 MDHEN, CDR2 SYDVKM. Trimming cost V 5 bases and J 4 bases, with 16 bases left between them. CDR3 length equals 15 residues. This chain joins TRBV28 and TRBJ2-3, with TRBD1 as a possible D gene (5 bases). Sequences were derived from CD4+ T cells from blood, sampled at the 22-month timepoint. The TCR comes from a human patient who received a liver transplant. The graft donor may account for some of the T cells. Here the CDR3 reads CASSGAAEASDTQYF. The CDR3 coding sequence is TGTGCCAGCAGTGGGGCGGCAGAGGCCTCAGATACGCAGTATTTT.